Reported below is one T cell receptor beta chain. The data were taken from a study of blood T cell repertoires in COVID-19. As for the study in general: The cDNA or gDNA used as material had been derived from T cells, B-cell-depleted T cells, or PBMCs.

The table came from immunoSEQ multiplex PCR; TCRdb's copy has only in-frame clones and leaves some out. The data hold some 150,000 clones, with roughly 90% observed a single time. With V trimmed by 2 bases and J by 6 bases, 4 bases remained unmatched. The CDR3 extends over 15 amino acids. In germline, CDR1 is MNHEY, CDR2 SVGAGI. The sequenced sample was PBMCs or T cells enriched from blood (not recorded which). This TCR was recovered from a human donor with acute COVID-19. The donor label of this sample is uncertain. This chain joins TRBV6-5 and TRBJ2-3, with 11 bases that match TRBD1. CDR3 nucleotides: TGTGCCAGCAGTTACGGAGGACAGGGGGCCGATACGCAGTATTTT. Translated: CASSYGGQGADTQYF.